This TCR beta chain was found in a study of blood T cell repertoires in COVID-19. Libraries were prepared by immunoSEQ multiplex PCR; TCRdb keeps only in-frame clonotypes and omits some of them. The sample shows 60,000 to 95,000 clones, roughly 90% of them seen only once. Looked up from germline, CDR1 is MDHEN and CDR2 is SYDVKM. Trimming took 5 bases from V and 3 from J, leaving 20 bases between them. This CDR3 is 17 amino acids long. The chain is built from TRBV28 and TRBJ1-5; TRBD1 might be the D (6 bases). This clonotype was sampled from a woman in her forties or fifties with acute or convalescent COVID-19. The specimen was peripheral blood. CDR3 amino acids: CASSPNPRQVPNQPQHF. The CDR3 region has the DNA TGTGCCAGCAGTCCAAACCCGCGACAGGTCCCCAATCAGCCCCAGCATTTT.